The 14 T cell receptor beta chains below come from one sample, sequenced in a study of cytomegalovirus exposure and HLA in healthy donors. The study ran its PCR with 60 Vbeta and 13 Jbeta primers. Profiled with immunoSEQ multiplex PCR; TCRdb holds only in-frame clones, not every one. The sample has approximately 140,000 clones, about 85% seen once; the top ten hold roughly 3.6%. Sequencing used PBMCs. Receptors originate from a human donor in good health.

J is TRBJ1-2 and V is TRBV6-6; D not certain. The germline CDR1 and CDR2 sequences are MNHNY and SVGAGI (reference sequence). CDR3 length equals 16 residues. Deletions cut 6 bases from V and 6 bases from J, with 23 bases between. CDR3 nucleotide sequence: TGTGCCAGCAGCCCTGAAGGCCTCGGGTCGCTAAATGGCTACACCTTC. Its translation is CASSPEGLGSLNGYTF.

The V call is TRBV15, the J call TRBJ2-1; TRBD2 matches at 12 bases. The V gene's germline CDR1 is LNHNV and CDR2 YYDKDF (reference sequence). This CDR3 comprises 16 residues. Losses at the gene ends were 0 bases for V and 8 bases for J; bases not matched to a gene: 5. This chain's CDR3 is CATSRDRLAGADEQFF. The CDR3 DNA sequence: TGTGCCACCAGCAGAGATAGACTAGCGGGAGCGGATGAGCAGTTCTTC. Combining the CDR3 with reference TRBV15 and TRBJ2-1 gives the whole variable domain DAMVIQNPRYQVTQFGKPVTLSCSQTLNHNVMYWYQQKSSQAPKLLFHYYDKDFNNEADTPDNFQSRRPNTSFCFLDIRSPGLGDTAMYLCATSRDRLAGADEQFFGPGTRLTVL.

This rearrangement joins TRBV5-1 to TRBJ1-5; 9 bases align to TRBD1. This CDR3 has 14 amino acids. Trimming at V came to 4 bases and at J to 4 bases, leaving 3 bases not matched to a gene. In germline, CDR1 is SGHRS, CDR2 YFSETQ. The CDR3 DNA is TGCGCCAGCAGCGTGGGACAGGGTAATCAGCCCCAGCATTTT. Translated: CASSVGQGNQPQHF.

The chain joins TRBV4-3 to TRBJ1-1; tentatively, D is TRBD1 (6 bases). The germline CDR1 and CDR2 sequences are LGHNA and YSLEER. The CDR3 covers 17 residues. V shed 2 bases and J shed 4 bases, with 20 bases lying between them. CDR3 in DNA: TGCGCCAGCAGCCAACGCGGCGGGGGGCGAGGGATCACTGAAGCTTTCTTT. Amino acids: CASSQRGGGRGITEAFF.

This chain connects TRBV7-2 to TRBJ1-4, with D maybe TRBD1 (6 bases). CDR1 SGHTA and CDR2 FQGNSA come from the germline V gene. This CDR3 has 15 residues. V shed 5 bases and J shed 7 bases, with 17 bases lying between them. CDR3 DNA: TGTGCCAGCAGCCCCCGACAGGTACGGGGTGAAAAACTGTTTTTT. Translation gives CASSPRQVRGEKLFF.

The chain links TRBV5-8 to TRBJ1-1; 7 bases match TRBD1. Germline CDR1 reads SGHTS; CDR2 reads YDEGEE. After removal of 0 bases from V and 7 bases from J, the junction contained 9 bases not matched to a gene. This CDR3 is built from 15 residues. CDR3 sequence: CASSLDLTGTNEAFF. The CDR3 DNA is TGTGCCAGCAGCTTGGACCTGACAGGGACGAATGAAGCTTTCTTT.

This clone occurred once. The rearrangement joins TRBV11-2 to TRBJ2-7, with a possible D match to TRBD1 (5 bases). Trimming stripped 3 bases from V and 4 bases from J, with 10 bases between. This CDR3 has 13 residues. CDR1 is SGHAT, CDR2 FQNNGV, per germline. DNA of the CDR3: TGTGCCAGCAGCTTCTCAGGGTTATACGAGCAGTACTTC. Its translation: CASSFSGLYEQYF. Based on the CDR3 plus reference TRBV11-2 and TRBJ2-7, the full variable domain is EAGVAQSPRYKIIEKRQSVAFWCNPISGHATLYWYQQILGQGPKLLIQFQNNGVVDDSQLPKDRFSAERLKGVDSTLKIQPAKLEDSAVYLCASSFSGLYEQYFGPGTRLTVT.

In this sample, this clone turned up once. The chain uses TRBV6-5 and TRBJ2-7, with 8 bases fitting TRBD2. The trim removed 7 bases at V and 2 bases at J, leaving 7 bases unmatched. In germline, CDR1 is MNHEY, CDR2 SVGAGI. The CDR3 sequence is 14 residues long. The CDR3: CASTQTGGTYEQYF. CDR3 coding DNA: TGTGCCAGCACCCAAACGGGGGGGACCTACGAGCAGTACTTC.

V usage is TRBV6-1 and J usage is TRBJ2-2; D is uncertain. CDR1 and CDR2 (germline): MNHNS, SASEGT. V lost 7 bases and J lost 0, with 12 bases in between. This CDR3 contains 15 residues. CDR3 residues: CASTRDTTNTGELFF. DNA for the CDR3: TGTGCCAGCACCAGAGACACCACGAACACCGGGGAGCTGTTTTTT.

This clone appeared a single time. The rearrangement links TRBV27 to TRBJ1-5, with 7 bases matching TRBD1. Trimming cost V 5 bases and J 6 bases; bases outside gene matches: 13. The CDR3 extends over 16 amino acids. Germline V lookup: CDR1 MNHEY, CDR2 SMNVEV (reference sequence). The CDR3 DNA reads as TGTGCCAGCAGTCCCCTGGGACAGCTCAATCGTCAGCCCCAGCATTTT. As protein: CASSPLGQLNRQPQHF.

The rearrangement uses TRBV4-2 and TRBJ2-7, with 7 bases that match TRBD2. The CDR3 length is 11 residues. The V and J ends lost 11 bases and 5 bases, in that order; junction bases with no gene match: 6. Germline assignment: CDR1 LGHNA and CDR2 YNFKEQ. Written as DNA, the CDR3 is TGTGCCTCTGGGGGGAGGGACGAGCAGTACTTC. It encodes CASGGRDEQYF.

The rearrangement joins TRBV2 to TRBJ2-5; 12 nucleotides line up with TRBD1. The J call may be incorrect, as the DNA end agrees better with TRBJ2-7. The V gene's germline CDR1 is SNHLY and CDR2 FYNNEI. The length of the CDR3 is 14 residues. The CDR3 spells CARGGTGGASEQYF. The CDR3 region has the DNA TGTGCCAGAGGTGGGACAGGGGGCGCGTCCGAGCAGTACTTC.

The chain employs TRBV5-1 and TRBJ1-3; 7 nucleotides align to TRBD1. V gave up 0 bases and J gave up 0 bases; unmatched junction bases: 9. Germline CDR1 is SGHRS and CDR2 is YFSETQ. The CDR3 covers 18 residues. Here the CDR3 DNA reads TGCGCCAGCAGCTTGGCCGGGACGGGACAGATCTCTGGAAACACCATATATTTT. Translating it yields CASSLAGTGQISGNTIYF.

The CDR3 reads CASRTGERPQHF. The CDR3 region has the DNA TGTGCCAGCAGGACAGGGGAGAGGCCCCAGCATTTT. The genes are TRBV27 and TRBJ1-5; 8 nucleotides match TRBD1. From germline, CDR1 is MNHEY and CDR2 SMNVEV (reference sequence). The trim removed 6 bases at V and 9 bases at J, leaving 4 bases unmatched. The CDR3 is made up of 12 amino acids.